Below are 32 T cell receptor beta chains sequenced from a single sample in a study of blood T cell repertoires in COVID-19. Produced via immunoSEQ multiplex PCR; TCRdb's table is partial and in-frame only. Among a few hundred thousand clones listed, roughly 88% were seen once. Sequenced: peripheral blood. The source of these receptors is a man aged 50 or older with COVID-19, enrolled during active disease.

In nucleotides, the CDR3 is TGTGCCAGCAGCTCTACGGGACTAGCGGGAGTATATGAGCAGTTCTTC. It specifies CASSSTGLAGVYEQFF. The chain recombines TRBV5-4 with TRBJ2-1, with 14 positions matching TRBD2. The germline gives CDR1 SGHNT, CDR2 YYREEE (reference sequence). The CDR3 length is 16 residues. V lost 3 bases, J lost 8 bases, and 7 bases stayed unmatched.

The V call is TRBV7-9, the J call TRBJ2-3, with 10 bases fitting TRBD2. This CDR3 has 15 residues. The germline V gene has CDR1 SEHNR and CDR2 FQNEAQ (reference sequence). Trimming at V came to 5 bases and at J to 2 bases, leaving 4 bases not matched to a gene. CDR3 DNA: TGTGCCAGCAGCCCTAGCGGGGGATTCACAGATACGCAGTATTTT. Translation: CASSPSGGFTDTQYF.

The chain employs TRBV2 and TRBJ2-7; TRBD2 matches 7 bases. This CDR3 is 13 amino acids long. Germline V gene sequence: CDR1 SNHLY, CDR2 FYNNEI. V was clipped by 7 bases and J by 4 bases; unmatched bases: 7. The CDR3 coding sequence is TGTGCCAGCAAGTTTGGCGGGAGATACGAGCAGTACTTC. This codes for CASKFGGRYEQYF. The full variable domain, with the rest looked up from reference TRBV2 and TRBJ2-7, is EPEVTQTPSHQVTQMGQEVILRCVPISNHLYFYWYRQILGQKVEFLVSFYNNEISEKSEIFDDQFSVERPDGSNFTLKIRSTKLEDSAMYFCASKFGGRYEQYFGPGTRLTVT.

This clone was seen ten or more times. This sequence joins TRBV5-8 and TRBJ1-4; D is ambiguous. The CDR3 has 16 residues. Germline CDR1 and CDR2: SGHTS and YDEGEE. Trimming stripped 0 bases from V and 5 bases from J, with 14 bases between. The CDR3 spells CASSLAFGGNNEKLFF. CDR3 coding DNA: TGTGCCAGCAGCTTGGCTTTTGGAGGGAACAATGAAAAACTGTTTTTT.

The J gene is TRBJ1-2, the V gene TRBV10-3; TRBD1 matches at 7 bases. Germline assignment: CDR1 ENHRY and CDR2 SYGVKD. The CDR3 has 13 residues. Trimming took 10 bases from V and 2 from J; bases not matched to a gene: 7. CDR3: CATTQQGNYGYTF. CDR3 in DNA: TGTGCCACAACCCAACAGGGGAACTATGGCTACACCTTC.

The chain couples TRBV3-1 (or the pseudogene TRBV3-2) to TRBJ2-3, with D possibly matching TRBD2 (6 bases). V lost 4 bases, J lost 1 base, and 9 bases lay in between. Looked up from germline, CDR1 is LGHDT and CDR2 is YNNKEL (reference sequence). CDR3 length equals 14 residues. CDR3 region: CASSPEGGTDTQYF. CDR3 in DNA: TGTGCCAGCAGCCCGGAGGGTGGCACAGATACGCAGTATTTT.

The chain couples TRBV18 to TRBJ2-7; 15 bases match TRBD2. Germline V lookup: CDR1 KGHSH, CDR2 LQKENI. CDR3 length: 18 residues. The trim removed 3 bases at V and 1 base at J, leaving 7 bases unmatched. CDR3 bases: TGTGCCAGCTCACCGGAAAGGACTAGCGGGGGGGCTTCCTACGAGCAGTACTTC. It encodes CASSPERTSGGASYEQYF.

The chain employs TRBV3-1 (or the pseudogene TRBV3-2) and TRBJ1-1, with D uncertain. CDR1 is LGHDT and CDR2 is YNNKEL in the germline V gene (reference sequence). Trimming stripped 3 bases from V and 5 bases from J, with 13 bases between. CDR3 length equals 14 residues. CDR3 nucleotide sequence: TGTGCCAGCAGCCAGGGCGTGGGTTCGACTGAAGCTTTCTTT. Its protein product is CASSQGVGSTEAFF.

DNA for the CDR3: TGTGCCAGCAGCCAGGGGTCGGGTATCCAAGAGACCCAGTACTTC. Amino acids: CASSQGSGIQETQYF. This chain uses TRBV7-2 with TRBJ2-5; tentative D call: TRBD1 (6 bases). The germline V gene encodes CDR1 SGHTA and CDR2 FQGNSA. The V gene lost 5 bases and the J gene lost 1 base, with 14 bases spanning the gap. This CDR3 spans 15 amino acids.

This clone was counted only a few times. V and J are TRBV5-4 and TRBJ2-7, with 8 bases lining up with TRBD1. The junction had 4 bases not matched to a gene; V was cut back by 3 bases and J by 5 bases. In germline, CDR1 is SGHNT, CDR2 YYREEE (reference sequence). The CDR3 runs 13 residues. The CDR3 spells CASSSDRDHEQYF. The CDR3 coding sequence is TGTGCCAGCAGCTCGGACAGGGACCACGAGCAGTACTTC.

The gene calls are TRBV24-1 and TRBJ2-1, with D possibly TRBD2 on 5 matching bases. The germline gives CDR1 KGHDR, CDR2 SFDVKD. The V gene lost 4 bases and the J gene lost 0 bases, with 9 bases spanning the gap. This CDR3 has 15 residues. The CDR3 DNA is TGTGCCACCAGTGACCTAGGGAGCTCCTACAATGAGCAGTTCTTC. Translated, it gives CATSDLGSSYNEQFF.

This chain connects TRBV6-2 or TRBV6-3 to TRBJ1-2; maybe TRBD1 (6 bases). The V end lost 5 bases, the J end lost 5 bases, and 18 bases lay between the germline ends. CDR3 length: 15 residues. Germline assignment: CDR1 MNHEY and CDR2 SVGEGT. CDR3 in amino acids: CASSASRQDSYGYTF. The DNA of the CDR3 is TGTGCCAGCAGTGCATCTCGACAGGATTCATATGGCTACACCTTC.

This chain joins TRBV27 and TRBJ2-3, with D possibly TRBD2 on 6 matching bases. This CDR3 spans 15 amino acids. V lost 1 base, J lost 3 bases, and 11 bases lay in between. The germline V gene has CDR1 MNHEY and CDR2 SMNVEV (reference sequence). CDR3: CASSLLSGSTDTQYF. CDR3 coding DNA: TGTGCCAGCAGTTTATTGTCCGGGAGTACAGATACGCAGTATTTT.

The V and J genes are TRBV2 and TRBJ2-7; D gene uncertain. Per the germline V gene, CDR1 is SNHLY and CDR2 is FYNNEI. V was shortened by 7 bases and J by 4 bases, with 8 bases between the two germline ends. CDR3 length: 11 amino acids. The CDR3 DNA reads as TGTGCCAGCACCAGACTGTACGAGCAGTACTTC. Translation gives CASTRLYEQYF.

The genes are TRBV9 and TRBJ1-6; 7 bases match TRBD1. CDR1 and CDR2 (germline): SGDLS, YYNGEE. Trimming took 0 bases from V and 7 from J; bases not matched to a gene: 1. CDR3 size: 14 residues. The CDR3, as DNA: TGTGCCAGCAGCGTAGAACAGGGGAATTCACCCCTCCACTTT. Residues: CASSVEQGNSPLHF.

Comments on this clone: At the DNA level, this CDR3 is encoded by other sequences in the same sample as well. The chain combines TRBV11-2 with TRBJ2-1; D is unresolved. The CDR3 sequence is 15 residues long. Germline CDR1 SGHAT, CDR2 FQNNGV. V lost 0 bases, J lost 4 bases, and 10 bases lay in between. This CDR3 reads CASSLDLGPYNEQFF. The CDR3 DNA reads as TGTGCCAGCAGCTTAGATCTTGGGCCTTACAATGAGCAGTTCTTC.

V gene TRBV4-2 combines with J gene TRBJ2-3; D not certain. The CDR3 runs 18 residues. Germline values: CDR1 LGHNA, CDR2 YNFKEQ. V lost 0 bases and J lost 6, with 22 bases in between. The CDR3 reads CASSQDETGSTHIDTQYF. For the CDR3, the DNA is TGTGCCAGCAGCCAAGATGAGACTGGATCAACGCACATTGATACGCAGTATTTT.

The chain uses TRBV19 and TRBJ2-5; D unclear. The ends were cut back, 2 bases at V and 1 base at J, with 5 bases in the middle. The CDR3 has 13 residues. Germline CDR1 and CDR2: LNHDA and SQIVND (reference sequence). Here the CDR3 DNA reads TGTGCCAGTAGTATACAGATCCAAGAGACCCAGTACTTC. The encoded protein is CASSIQIQETQYF.

This clone was detected once. V usage is TRBV18 and J usage is TRBJ2-7, with 11 bases aligning to TRBD2. The junction had 2 bases not matched to a gene; V was cut back by 8 bases and J by 2 bases. Germline CDR1 KGHSH, CDR2 LQKENI. The CDR3 contains 13 residues. CDR3 loop: CASATSGTYEQYF. The CDR3 bases are TGTGCCAGCGCGACTAGCGGGACCTACGAGCAGTACTTC.

The table lists this clone with a count of one. This chain connects TRBV6-6 to TRBJ2-1; perhaps TRBD1 as D (6 bases). Trimming stripped 5 bases from V and 0 bases from J, with 23 bases between. This CDR3 region has 19 residues. CDR1 is MNHNY, CDR2 SVGAGI, per germline (reference sequence). The DNA for the CDR3 is TGTGCCAGCAGTCATACGGCGTCAGGGGATACGTACTCCTACAATGAGCAGTTCTTC. This sequence encodes CASSHTASGDTYSYNEQFF.

V usage is TRBV9 and J usage is TRBJ2-7, with D perhaps TRBD2 (6 bases). V gave up 1 base and J gave up 3 bases, with 11 bases separating them. This CDR3 has 14 amino acids. Germline V gene data show CDR1 as SGDLS and CDR2 as YYNGEE. CDR3 sequence: CASSVLEGNYEQYF. The DNA for the CDR3 is TGTGCCAGCAGCGTATTGGAGGGGAACTACGAGCAGTACTTC.

This clone was detected ten times or more. CDR3 DNA sequence: TGCGCCAGCAGTCCACCCCGACAGGGGCTGTACGAGCAGTACTTC. Its translation is CASSPPRQGLYEQYF. This rearrangement joins TRBV23-1 to TRBJ2-7, with 8 bases that match TRBD1. TRBV23-1 is designated an ORF whose function remains uncertain. This CDR3 spans 15 amino acids. V shed 4 bases and J 4 bases; nucleotides not matched to a gene: 9.

The rearrangement links TRBV7-3 to TRBJ1-5; D remains ambiguous. The CDR3 runs to 16 residues. V shed 2 bases and J shed 2 bases, with 13 bases lying between them. CDR1 SGHTA and CDR2 FQGTGA come from the germline V gene. The CDR3 is CASSLVTARGNQPQHF. The CDR3 DNA sequence: TGTGCCAGCAGCTTAGTAACAGCGAGGGGCAATCAGCCCCAGCATTTT.

This chain joins TRBV30 and TRBJ2-2; 7 nucleotides match TRBD1. The germline CDR1 and CDR2 sequences are GTSNPN and SVGIG (reference sequence). J lost 5 bases, V lost 0 bases, and 15 bases had no gene match. The CDR3 covers 18 residues. DNA of the CDR3: TGTGCCTGGAGTGTACCGAAACTCAGGGGGTCATTGACCGGGGAGCTGTTTTTT. Its protein product is CAWSVPKLRGSLTGELFF.

The chain carries TRBV15 and TRBJ1-3, with D uncertain. There are 17 residues in the CDR3. Germline loops: CDR1 LNHNV, CDR2 YYDKDF (reference sequence). Trimming left V 0 bases short and J 0 bases short, with 12 bases between. The CDR3 loop reads CATSRDGASYSGNTIYF. The CDR3 DNA follows: TGTGCCACCAGCAGAGATGGAGCATCCTACTCTGGAAACACCATATATTTT.

V and J are TRBV5-5 and TRBJ1-1, with 10 bases identical to TRBD1. V trimming: 2 bases; J trimming: 0 bases; junction bases outside the gene matches: 10. Germline V gene sequence: CDR1 SGHKS, CDR2 YYEKEE (reference sequence). CDR3 size: 18 residues. The CDR3 nucleotides read TGTGCCAGCAGCTTATTGATGGGACAGGGGATCATGAACACTGAAGCTTTCTTT. It encodes CASSLLMGQGIMNTEAFF.

This clone has only one observation. The chain joins TRBV7-9 to TRBJ2-3, with D maybe TRBD2 (6 bases). The CDR3 length is 15 residues. The V gene lost 3 bases and the J gene lost 6 bases, with 16 bases spanning the gap. From germline, CDR1 is SEHNR and CDR2 FQNEAQ (reference sequence). The chain's CDR3 is CASSFGGARYDTQYF. Here the CDR3 DNA reads TGTGCCAGCAGCTTCGGAGGGGCTAGATACGATACGCAGTATTTT.

V and J are TRBV9 and TRBJ2-6, with TRBD1 matching 7 bases. The V gene's germline CDR1 is SGDLS and CDR2 YYNGEE. CDR3 length: 18 residues. The J segment lost 4 bases and the V segment lost 3 bases, leaving 13 bases of the junction unmatched. For the CDR3, the DNA is TGTGCCAGCAGCGGAGGTGAGGGGGCAACCTACGGGGCCAACGTCCTGACTTTC. Amino acids: CASSGGEGATYGANVLTF. Variable domain in full (rest from reference TRBV9 and TRBJ2-6): DSGVTQTPKHLITATGQRVTLRCSPRSGDLSVYWYQQSLDQGLQFLIQYYNGEERAKGNILERFSAQQFPDLHSELNLSSLELGDSALYFCASSGGEGATYGANVLTFGAGSRLTVL.

The chain has TRBV6-5 and TRBJ2-1; 8 nucleotides match TRBD2. The junction had 13 bases not matched to a gene; V was cut back by 10 bases and J by 5 bases. The V gene's germline CDR1 is MNHEY and CDR2 SVGAGI. The CDR3 length is 15 residues. CDR3 residues: CATRLPGLGNNEQFF. The DNA of the CDR3 is TGTGCCACCCGACTTCCGGGACTAGGGAACAATGAGCAGTTCTTC.

This clone was observed once. This chain's CDR3 is CASSYREGGYTF. CDR3 DNA: TGTGCCAGCAGTTACCGGGAAGGAGGCTACACCTTC. The chain carries TRBV6-5 and TRBJ1-2; D is uncertain. V lost 2 bases, J lost 8 bases, and 9 bases lay in between. The germline V gene has CDR1 MNHEY and CDR2 SVGAGI. The CDR3 runs to 12 residues.

V gene TRBV20-1 combines with J gene TRBJ1-2; possibly TRBD1 for D (6 bases). The CDR3 runs to 11 residues. In germline, CDR1 is DFQATT, CDR2 SNEGSKA (reference sequence). The CDR3 protein is CSPTGSYGYTF. CDR3 nucleotides: TGCTCACCCACAGGGAGCTATGGCTACACCTTC.

In its sample, this clone was seen a few times. This chain links TRBV5-1 with TRBJ2-5; 8 bases align to TRBD1. CDR1 SGHRS and CDR2 YFSETQ come from the germline V gene. There are 15 residues in the CDR3. The V segment lost 0 bases and the J segment 3 bases; nucleotides outside the gene matches: 4. The CDR3 protein is CASSLAVQGEETQYF. In DNA, the CDR3 is TGCGCCAGCAGCTTGGCGGTACAGGGGGAAGAGACCCAGTACTTC.